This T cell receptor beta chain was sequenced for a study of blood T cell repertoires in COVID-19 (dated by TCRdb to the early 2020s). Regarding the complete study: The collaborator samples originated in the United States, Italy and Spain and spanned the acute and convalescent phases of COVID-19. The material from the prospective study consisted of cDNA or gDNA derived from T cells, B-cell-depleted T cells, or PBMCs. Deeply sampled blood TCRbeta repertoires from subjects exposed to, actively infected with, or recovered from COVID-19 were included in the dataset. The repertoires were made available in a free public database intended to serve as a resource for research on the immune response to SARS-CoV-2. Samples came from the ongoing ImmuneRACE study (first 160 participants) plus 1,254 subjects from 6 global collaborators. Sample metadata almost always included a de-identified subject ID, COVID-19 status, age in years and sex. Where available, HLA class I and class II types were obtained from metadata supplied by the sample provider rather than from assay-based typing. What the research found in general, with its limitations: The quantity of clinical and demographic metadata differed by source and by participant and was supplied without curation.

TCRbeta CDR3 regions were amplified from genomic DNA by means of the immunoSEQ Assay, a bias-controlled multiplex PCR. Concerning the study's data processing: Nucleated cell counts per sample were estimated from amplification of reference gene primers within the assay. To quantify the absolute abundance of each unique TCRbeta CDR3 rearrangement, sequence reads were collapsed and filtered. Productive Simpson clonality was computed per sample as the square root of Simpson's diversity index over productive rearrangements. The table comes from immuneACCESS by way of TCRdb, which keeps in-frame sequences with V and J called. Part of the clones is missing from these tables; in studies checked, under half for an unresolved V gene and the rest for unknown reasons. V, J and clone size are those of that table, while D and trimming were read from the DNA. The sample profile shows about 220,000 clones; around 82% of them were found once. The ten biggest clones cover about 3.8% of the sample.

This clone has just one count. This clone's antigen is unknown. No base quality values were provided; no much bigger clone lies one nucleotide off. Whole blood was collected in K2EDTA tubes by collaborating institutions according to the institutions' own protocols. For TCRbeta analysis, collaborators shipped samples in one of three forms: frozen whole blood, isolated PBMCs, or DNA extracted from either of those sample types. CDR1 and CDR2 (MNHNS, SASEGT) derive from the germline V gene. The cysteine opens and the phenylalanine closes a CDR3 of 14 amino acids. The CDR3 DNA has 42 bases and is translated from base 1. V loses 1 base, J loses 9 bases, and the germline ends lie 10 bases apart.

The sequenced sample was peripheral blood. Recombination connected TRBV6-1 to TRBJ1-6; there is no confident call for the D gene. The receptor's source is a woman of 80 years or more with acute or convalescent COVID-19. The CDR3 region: CASSEVRTSSPLHF. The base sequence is TGTGCCAGCAGTGAAGTGCGCACCTCTTCACCCCTCCACTTT.